Below are 18 T cell receptor beta chains sequenced from a single sample in a study of CD8 T cells in Susac syndrome. Reverse transcription of roughly 0.45 to 1 ug RNA was performed with random hexamers. TCRdb re-analysed the immunoSEQ multiplex PCR reads in MiXCR, keeping a single row per CDR3 protein. The table lists 150,000 to 200,000 distinct CDR3 sequences, nearly 95% of them singletons. The sample comprised CD4+ T cells from PBMCs. The receptors originated from a human donor with multiple sclerosis.

The rearrangement uses TRBV20-1 and TRBJ2-1; 8 nucleotides line up with TRBD2. The CDR3 runs to 15 residues. The germline V gene has CDR1 DFQATT and CDR2 SNEGSKA (reference sequence). V lost 6 bases to trimming and J lost 1 base; unmatched junction nucleotides: 8. The CDR3 sequence is CSAPDSGTSYNEQFF. CDR3 DNA sequence: TGCAGTGCCCCGGATAGCGGGACTTCCTACAATGAGCAGTTCTTC.

The gene calls are TRBV30 and TRBJ2-3; TRBD2 aligns across 10 bases. Trimming at V came to 1 base and at J to 0 bases, leaving 4 bases not matched to a gene. Germline V gene sequence: CDR1 GTSNPN, CDR2 SVGIG (reference sequence). This CDR3 region has 16 residues. The CDR3 loop reads CAWSAGLADSTDTQYF. CDR3 nucleotide sequence: TGTGCCTGGAGTGCCGGACTAGCGGACAGCACAGATACGCAGTATTTT. The variable domain in full, completed from reference TRBV30 and TRBJ2-3, reads SQTIHQWPATLVQPVGSPLSLECTVEGTSNPNLYWYRQAAGRGLQLLFYSVGIGQISSEVPQNLSASRPQDRQFILSSKKLLLSDSGFYLCAWSAGLADSTDTQYFGPGTRLTVL.

The chain employs TRBV10-2 and TRBJ2-1; tentative D call: TRBD1 (6 bases). The V gene lost 0 bases and the J gene lost 10 bases, with 13 bases spanning the gap. There are 14 residues in the CDR3. Germline V gene lookup returns CDR1 WSHSY and CDR2 SAAADI. As DNA, the CDR3 is TGCGCCAGCAGTGAGTCGACGGACAGAGACGAGCAGTTCTTC. Its protein product is CASSESTDRDEQFF.

This rearrangement joins TRBV12-3 or TRBV12-4 to TRBJ2-7; 10 bases match TRBD1. The V segment lost 5 bases and the J segment 6 bases; nucleotides outside the gene matches: 7. The CDR3 spans 14 residues. The CDR3 sequence is CASSRTGGRSEQYF. CDR3 DNA: TGTGCCAGCAGTAGGACAGGGGGGAGGTCCGAGCAGTACTTC.

The rearrangement uses TRBV29-1 and TRBJ2-3; 10 bases fit TRBD2. With V trimmed by 8 bases and J by 2 bases, 7 bases remained unmatched. CDR1 and CDR2 (germline): SQVTM, ANQGSEA. The CDR3 has 14 amino acids. The CDR3 protein is CSPTGLAPTDTQYF. Here the CDR3 DNA reads TGCAGCCCCACGGGACTAGCGCCCACAGATACGCAGTATTTT.

The CDR3 spells CASRDSRGNEQFF. DNA of the CDR3: TGTGCCAGTCGGGACAGTCGGGGGAATGAGCAGTTCTTC. The V call is TRBV12-3 or TRBV12-4, the J call TRBJ2-1, with TRBD1 as a possible D gene (7 bases). The CDR3 is 13 residues long. V lost 9 bases and J lost 7, with 16 bases in between.

The rearrangement uses TRBV3-1 and TRBJ2-1; 8 bases are a match to TRBD1. Germline V CDR1 and CDR2: LGHDT, YNNKEL (reference sequence). The ends lost 4 bases at V and 7 bases at J; junction bases unmatched: 6. CDR3 length: 14 residues. As DNA, the CDR3 is TGTGCCAGCAGCCGGGGGGACAGGTTTAATGAGCAGTTCTTC. This sequence encodes CASSRGDRFNEQFF.

This chain joins TRBV12-3 or TRBV12-4 and TRBJ2-6; 7 bases are a match to TRBD1. V was clipped by 6 bases and J by 0 bases; unmatched bases: 8. This CDR3 spans 17 amino acids. In nucleotides, the CDR3 is TGTGCCAGCAGCGAAGGGGGCCGCATCTCTGGGGCCAACGTCCTGACTTTC. This translates into CASSEGGRISGANVLTF.

This chain joins TRBV19 and TRBJ2-7; TRBD1 agrees at 9 bases. The V segment lost 5 bases and the J segment 4 bases; nucleotides outside the gene matches: 12. The CDR3 is made up of 16 amino acids. Germline assignment: CDR1 LNHDA and CDR2 SQIVND (reference sequence). CDR3 sequence: CASSAGRDRAGYEQYF. CDR3 DNA sequence: TGTGCCAGTAGTGCCGGACGGGACAGGGCTGGGTACGAGCAGTACTTC.

The rearrangement uses TRBV6-5 and TRBJ2-1; 7 bases are shared with TRBD1. The CDR3 is 14 residues long. J lost 4 bases, V lost 6 bases, and 6 bases had no gene match. Germline V gene sequence: CDR1 MNHEY, CDR2 SVGAGI. The CDR3 reads CASRRGRTYNEQFF. CDR3 sequence (DNA): TGTGCCAGCAGGAGGGGGCGGACTTACAATGAGCAGTTCTTC.

This chain joins TRBV20-1 and TRBJ1-1; 7 bases are a match to TRBD1. There are 11 residues in the CDR3. Germline assignment: CDR1 DFQATT and CDR2 SNEGSKA (reference sequence). V lost 6 bases, J lost 10 bases, and 8 bases stayed unmatched. CDR3 DNA sequence: TGCAGTGCCGCGACAGGGCCTGGAGCTTTCTTT. Amino acid sequence: CSAATGPGAFF.

V is TRBV29-1 and J is TRBJ2-7; 8 bases agree with TRBD1. V lost 7 bases to trimming and J lost 3 bases; unmatched junction nucleotides: 8. Germline assignment: CDR1 SQVTM and CDR2 ANQGSEA. The CDR3 is 13 amino acids. For the CDR3, the DNA is TGCAGCGCTGGGACAGGATTTAACTACGAGCAGTACTTC. Translating it yields CSAGTGFNYEQYF.

The J gene is TRBJ1-1, the V gene TRBV29-1; 9 bases are shared with TRBD1. CDR1 and CDR2 from the germline V gene are SQVTM and ANQGSEA. J was trimmed by 1 base and V by 5 bases; bases with no gene match: 5. The CDR3 runs to 14 residues. CDR3 nucleotide sequence: TGCAGCGTTTTACCGGGACAGGGGAACACTGAAGCTTTCTTT. Amino acid sequence: CSVLPGQGNTEAFF.

This clonotype was counted between two and nine times. DNA of the CDR3: TGTGCCAGCAGTTTTTCAGATCAGCCCCAGCATTTT. As protein: CASSFSDQPQHF. The gene calls are TRBV12-3 or TRBV12-4 and TRBJ1-5; D remains unclear. Trimming removed 3 bases from V and 5 bases from J, with 5 bases in between. This CDR3 comprises 12 residues.

The chain uses TRBV5-6 and TRBJ2-7; D is uncertain. The CDR3 consists of 13 residues. V lost 4 bases and J 2 bases, leaving 10 bases between the germline ends. From germline, CDR1 is SGHDT and CDR2 YYEEEE. Here the CDR3 reads CASSGTIPYEQYF. CDR3 DNA: TGTGCCAGCAGCGGAACAATACCCTACGAGCAGTACTTC.

This clonotype was recorded only once. This chain links TRBV4-2 with TRBJ1-1; perhaps TRBD1 as D (5 bases). Per germline, CDR1 LGHNA and CDR2 YNFKEQ. The CDR3 has 15 residues. The V and J ends lost 0 bases and 2 bases respectively, with 10 bases between them. In nucleotides, the CDR3 is TGTGCCAGCAGCCAAGAGGGGCGGTCAAACACTGAAGCTTTCTTT. It encodes CASSQEGRSNTEAFF.

The V gene is TRBV12-3 or TRBV12-4, the J gene TRBJ2-1, with 13 bases aligning to TRBD2. This CDR3 contains 14 residues. V gave up 2 bases and J gave up 12 bases; unmatched junction bases: 4. The CDR3 DNA reads as TGTGCCAGCAGTTTAAGGACTAGCGGGAGTGTGCAGTTCTTC. Translation: CASSLRTSGSVQFF.

The V call is TRBV30, the J call TRBJ2-4, with a weak D call TRBD2 (7 bases). The germline V gene encodes CDR1 GTSNPN and CDR2 SVGIG (reference sequence). This CDR3 comprises 14 residues. The CDR3 bases are TGTGCGGGAGGGGGGGTTCCTTCCAAAAACATTCAGTACTTC. Residues: CAGGGVPSKNIQYF. Filled out from reference TRBV30 and TRBJ2-4, the complete variable domain reads SQTIHQWPATLVQPVGSPLSLECTVEGTSNPNLYWYRQAAGRGLQLLFYSVGIGQISSEVPQNLSASRPQDRQFILSSKKLLLSDSGFYLCAGGGVPSKNIQYFGAGTRLSVL.